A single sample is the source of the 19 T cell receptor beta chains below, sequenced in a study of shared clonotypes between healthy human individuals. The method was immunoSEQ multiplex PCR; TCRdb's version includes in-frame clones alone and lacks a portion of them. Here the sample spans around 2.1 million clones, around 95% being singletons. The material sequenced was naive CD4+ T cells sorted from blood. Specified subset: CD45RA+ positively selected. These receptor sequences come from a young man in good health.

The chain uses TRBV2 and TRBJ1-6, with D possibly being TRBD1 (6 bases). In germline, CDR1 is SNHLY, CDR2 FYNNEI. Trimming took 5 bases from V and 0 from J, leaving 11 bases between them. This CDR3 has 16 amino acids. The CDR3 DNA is TGTGCCAGCAGTATACAGGGAAGCTCCTATAATTCACCCCTCCACTTT. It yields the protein CASSIQGSSYNSPLHF.

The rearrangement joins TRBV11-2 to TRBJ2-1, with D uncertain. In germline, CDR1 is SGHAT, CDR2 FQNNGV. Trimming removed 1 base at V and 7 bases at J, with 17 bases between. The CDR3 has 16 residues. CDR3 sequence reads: CASSLVGRHPLNEQFF. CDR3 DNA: TGTGCCAGCAGCTTAGTCGGGCGGCACCCCCTTAATGAGCAGTTCTTC.

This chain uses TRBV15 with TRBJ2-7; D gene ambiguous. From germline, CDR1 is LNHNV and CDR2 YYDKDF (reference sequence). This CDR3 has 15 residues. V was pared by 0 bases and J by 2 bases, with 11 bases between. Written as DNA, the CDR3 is TGTGCCACCAGCAGAGATCTGACGGTTCCCTACGAGCAGTACTTC. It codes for CATSRDLTVPYEQYF.

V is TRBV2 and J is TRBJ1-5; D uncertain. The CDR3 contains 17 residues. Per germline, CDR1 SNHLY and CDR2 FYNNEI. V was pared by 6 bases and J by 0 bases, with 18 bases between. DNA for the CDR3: TGTGCCAGCAGCCTCGCGGCCGGCCTTTATAGCAATCAGCCCCAGCATTTT. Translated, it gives CASSLAAGLYSNQPQHF.

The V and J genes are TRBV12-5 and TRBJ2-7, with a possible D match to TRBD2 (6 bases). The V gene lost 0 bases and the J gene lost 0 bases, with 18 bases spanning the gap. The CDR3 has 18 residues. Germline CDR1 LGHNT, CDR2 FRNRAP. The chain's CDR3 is CASGLVPFVAAPSYEQYF. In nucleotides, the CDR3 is TGTGCTAGTGGTTTGGTACCATTTGTAGCGGCCCCCTCCTACGAGCAGTACTTC. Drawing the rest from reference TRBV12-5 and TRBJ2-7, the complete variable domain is DARVTQTPRHKVTEMGQEVTMRCQPILGHNTVFWYRQTMMQGLELLAYFRNRAPLDDSGMPKDRFSAEMPDATLATLKIQPSEPRDSAVYFCASGLVPFVAAPSYEQYFGPGTRLTVT.

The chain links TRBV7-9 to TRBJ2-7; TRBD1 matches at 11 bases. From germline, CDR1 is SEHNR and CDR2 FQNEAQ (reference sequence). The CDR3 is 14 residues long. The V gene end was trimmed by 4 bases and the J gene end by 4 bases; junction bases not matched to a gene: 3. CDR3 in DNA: TGTGCCAGCAGCTCCCGGGACAGGGGGTACGAGCAGTACTTC. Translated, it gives CASSSRDRGYEQYF.

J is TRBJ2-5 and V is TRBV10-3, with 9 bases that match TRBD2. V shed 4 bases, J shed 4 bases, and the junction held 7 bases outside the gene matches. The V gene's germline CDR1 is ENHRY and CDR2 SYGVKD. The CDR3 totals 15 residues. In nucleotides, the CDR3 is TGTGCCATCAGTGTAGGGCGGGAGGGCTTAGAGACCCAGTACTTC. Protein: CAISVGREGLETQYF.

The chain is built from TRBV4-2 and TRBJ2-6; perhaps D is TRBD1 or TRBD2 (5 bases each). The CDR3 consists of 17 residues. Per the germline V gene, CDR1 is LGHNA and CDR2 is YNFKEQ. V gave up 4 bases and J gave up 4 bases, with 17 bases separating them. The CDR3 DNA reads TGTGCCAGCAGCCGGGGAAGCGAGGGGTCCGGGGCCAACGTCCTGACTTTC. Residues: CASSRGSEGSGANVLTF.

This CDR3 reads CASRRQGAEGDGYTF. DNA for the CDR3: TGTGCCAGCAGGCGTCAGGGGGCCGAAGGAGATGGCTACACCTTC. The chain is built from TRBV11-1 and TRBJ1-2, with 8 bases aligning to TRBD1. The CDR3 length is 15 residues. Germline V gene data show CDR1 as SGHAT and CDR2 as FQDESV (reference sequence). V dropped 6 bases and J dropped 6; count of bases not matched to a gene: 12.

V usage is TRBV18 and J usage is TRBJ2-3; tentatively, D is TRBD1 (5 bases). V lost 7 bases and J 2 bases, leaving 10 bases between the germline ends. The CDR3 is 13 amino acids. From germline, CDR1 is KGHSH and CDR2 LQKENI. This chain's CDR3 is CASCLGHTDTQYF. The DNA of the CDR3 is TGTGCCAGCTGTTTGGGGCACACAGATACGCAGTATTTT.

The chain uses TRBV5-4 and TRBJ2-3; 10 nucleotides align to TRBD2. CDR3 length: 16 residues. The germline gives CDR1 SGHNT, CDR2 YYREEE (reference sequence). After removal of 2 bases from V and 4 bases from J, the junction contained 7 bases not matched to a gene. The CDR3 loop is CASSLGTSGMADTQYF. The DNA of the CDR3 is TGTGCCAGCAGCTTAGGTACTAGCGGGATGGCAGATACGCAGTATTTT.

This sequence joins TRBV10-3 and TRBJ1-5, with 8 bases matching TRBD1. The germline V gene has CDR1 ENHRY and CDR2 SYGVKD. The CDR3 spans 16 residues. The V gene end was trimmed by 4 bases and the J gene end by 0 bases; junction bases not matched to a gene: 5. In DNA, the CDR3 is TGTGCCATCAGTGCCGGGACAGGAGATAGCAATCAGCCCCAGCATTTT. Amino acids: CAISAGTGDSNQPQHF.

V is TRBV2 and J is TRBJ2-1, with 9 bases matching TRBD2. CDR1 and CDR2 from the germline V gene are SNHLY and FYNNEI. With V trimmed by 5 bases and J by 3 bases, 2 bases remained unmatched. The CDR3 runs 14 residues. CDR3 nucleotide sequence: TGTGCCAGCAGTCGGACTAGCGTCTACAATGAGCAGTTCTTC. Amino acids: CASSRTSVYNEQFF. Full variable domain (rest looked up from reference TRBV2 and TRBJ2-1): EPEVTQTPSHQVTQMGQEVILRCVPISNHLYFYWYRQILGQKVEFLVSFYNNEISEKSEIFDDQFSVERPDGSNFTLKIRSTKLEDSAMYFCASSRTSVYNEQFFGPGTRLTVL.

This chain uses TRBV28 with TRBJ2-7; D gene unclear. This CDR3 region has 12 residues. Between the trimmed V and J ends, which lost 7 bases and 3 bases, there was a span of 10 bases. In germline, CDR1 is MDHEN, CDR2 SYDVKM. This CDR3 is CASTPDGYEQYF. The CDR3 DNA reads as TGTGCCAGCACTCCCGACGGCTACGAGCAGTACTTC.

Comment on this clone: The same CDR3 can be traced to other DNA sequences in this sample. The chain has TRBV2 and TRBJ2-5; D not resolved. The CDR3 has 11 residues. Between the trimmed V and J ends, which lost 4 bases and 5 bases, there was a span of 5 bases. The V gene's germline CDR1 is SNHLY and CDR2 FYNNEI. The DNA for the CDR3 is TGTGCCAGCAGTGTTGAGGAGACCCAGTACTTC. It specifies CASSVEETQYF.

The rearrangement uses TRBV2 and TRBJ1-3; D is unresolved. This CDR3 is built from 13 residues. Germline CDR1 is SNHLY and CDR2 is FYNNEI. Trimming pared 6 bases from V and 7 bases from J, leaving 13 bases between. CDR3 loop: CASRVPLGNTIYF. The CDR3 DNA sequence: TGTGCCAGCAGGGTCCCCCTGGGGAACACCATATATTTT.

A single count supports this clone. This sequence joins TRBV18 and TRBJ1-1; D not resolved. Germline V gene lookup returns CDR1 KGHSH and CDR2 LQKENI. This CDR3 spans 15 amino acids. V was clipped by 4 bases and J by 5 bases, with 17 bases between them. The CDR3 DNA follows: TGTGCCAGCTCACGGGGTTCGGGAGGTGGGACTGAAGCTTTCTTT. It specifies CASSRGSGGGTEAFF.

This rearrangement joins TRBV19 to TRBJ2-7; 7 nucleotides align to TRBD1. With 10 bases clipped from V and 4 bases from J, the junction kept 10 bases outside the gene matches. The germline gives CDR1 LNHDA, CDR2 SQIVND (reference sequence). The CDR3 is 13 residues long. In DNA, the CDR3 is TGTGCCATACAGGGGTTGGTTACTTACGAGCAGTACTTC. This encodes CAIQGLVTYEQYF.

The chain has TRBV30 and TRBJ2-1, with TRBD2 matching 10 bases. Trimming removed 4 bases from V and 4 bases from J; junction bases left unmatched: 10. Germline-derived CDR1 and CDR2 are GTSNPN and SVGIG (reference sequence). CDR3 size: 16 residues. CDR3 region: CAWTLGRTSGYNEQFF. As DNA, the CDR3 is TGTGCCTGGACTCTTGGAAGGACTAGCGGATACAATGAGCAGTTCTTC.